This T cell receptor (beta chain) was captured by sequencing in a study of blood T cell repertoires in COVID-19. In the original processing: Nucleated cell number was recorded as an estimate derived from reference gene primer amplification. Sequenced by immunoSEQ multiplex PCR; TCRdb stores in-frame clones only, minus some. Clone size and V and J calls were adopted from that table, with D and trimming inferred from the DNA. The data contain about 480,000 clones, approximately 89% of them singletons. The source material was peripheral blood. The receptor comes from a woman aged 50 to 65 with COVID-19, enrolled during active disease.

The CDR3 sequence: CASSPSAPPRRKNYGYTF. The DNA of the CDR3 is TGTGCCAGCAGTCCCTCGGCCCCACCGAGGAGGAAGAACTATGGCTACACCTTC. The chain is built from TRBV28 and TRBJ1-2; D not certain. The CDR3 covers 18 residues. Germline V lookup: CDR1 MDHEN, CDR2 SYDVKM. Between the trimmed V and J ends, which lost 5 bases and 2 bases, there was a span of 24 bases.